Below are 26 T cell receptor beta chains sequenced from a single sample in a study of T cell repertoires in cytomegalovirus infection. These receptors have no known antigen. TCRdb passed the reads through MiXCR, listing each CDR3 protein once. The sample records about 500,000 distinct CDR3 sequences, about 33% being singletons. Sequenced material: cultured PBMCs, taken from culture after CMV antigen stimulation. These receptors all stem from a human donor in good health (CMV status not recorded). Some clones in this sample may be carry-over from other donors' samples.

The CDR3 loop reads CASSPLAGLAKNIQYF. CDR3 DNA sequence: TGTGCCAGTAGTCCCTTAGCGGGGCTAGCCAAAAACATTCAGTACTTC. V usage is TRBV19 and J usage is TRBJ2-4, with 8 bases aligning to TRBD2. Per the germline V gene, CDR1 is LNHDA and CDR2 is SQIVND (reference sequence). The CDR3 has 16 amino acids. V lost 5 bases, J lost 0 bases, and 6 bases stayed unmatched.

The chain has TRBV10-3 and TRBJ2-3; D is unclear. The CDR3 extends over 14 amino acids. Trimming removed 1 base from V and 6 bases from J, with 11 bases in between. CDR1 ENHRY and CDR2 SYGVKD come from the germline V gene. Here the CDR3 DNA reads TGTGCCATCAGTGAGTTGCGAAGGATGGATACGCAGTATTTT. It translates to CAISELRRMDTQYF.

This clonotype was detected only a few times. V is TRBV7-3 and J is TRBJ2-1; no definite D call. The CDR3 has 14 residues. V was trimmed by 2 bases and J by 7 bases, leaving 12 bases between them. The germline V gene encodes CDR1 SGHTA and CDR2 FQGTGA. CDR3 region: CASSLVGMENEQFF. DNA for the CDR3: TGTGCCAGCAGCTTAGTGGGAATGGAGAATGAGCAGTTCTTC.

This chain joins TRBV25-1 and TRBJ2-3; 8 bases fit TRBD2. Looked up from germline, CDR1 is MGHDK and CDR2 is SYGVNS. This CDR3 contains 16 residues. V lost 4 bases and J lost 4; bases outside the gene matches: 10. The CDR3 region has the DNA TGTGCCAGCAGTGTAGACATAGCGGGAACGGCAGATACGCAGTATTTT. Its translation: CASSVDIAGTADTQYF.

This chain links TRBV12-3 or TRBV12-4 with TRBJ1-2; D is ambiguous. V shed 6 bases and J shed 2 bases, with 16 bases lying between them. The CDR3 sequence is 15 residues long. In DNA form, the CDR3 reads TGTGCCAGCAGCGTCGGATTTGGGTCGAACTATGGCTACACCTTC. Translation: CASSVGFGSNYGYTF.

This clonotype was detected only a few times. The chain joins TRBV7-6 to TRBJ2-3, with 10 positions matching TRBD2. There are 16 residues in the CDR3. V dropped 5 bases and J dropped 6; count of bases not matched to a gene: 11. The germline V gene has CDR1 SGHVS and CDR2 FNYEAQ. CDR3 region: CASSPWTSGDGDTQYF. CDR3 sequence (DNA): TGTGCCAGCAGCCCTTGGACTAGCGGCGACGGGGATACGCAGTATTTT.

The rearrangement joins TRBV11-2 to TRBJ1-3, with TRBD1 matching over 7 bases. The CDR3 is made up of 15 amino acids. The germline V gene has CDR1 SGHAT and CDR2 FQNNGV. Losses at the gene ends were 7 bases for V and 0 bases for J; bases not matched to a gene: 6. CDR3 residues: CASKEGAASGNTIYF. CDR3 coding DNA: TGTGCCAGCAAGGAGGGGGCCGCCTCTGGAAACACCATATATTTT.

The V and J genes are TRBV7-3 and TRBJ2-2; D unresolved. Trimming took 5 bases from V and 5 from J, leaving 12 bases between them. Germline-derived CDR1 and CDR2 are SGHTA and FQGTGA. The CDR3 length is 14 residues. The CDR3 bases are TGTGCCAGCAGCACACCGACCGAGACCGGGGAGCTGTTTTTT. Translation gives CASSTPTETGELFF.

The J gene is TRBJ2-7, the V gene TRBV10-3, with 11 bases fitting TRBD1. The J segment lost 1 base and the V segment lost 8 bases, leaving 4 bases of the junction unmatched. This CDR3 is 14 amino acids long. Germline V gene lookup returns CDR1 ENHRY and CDR2 SYGVKD. The CDR3 nucleotides read TGTGCCATCGCGGGACAGGGGGGTTCCTACGAGCAGTACTTC. Its translation is CAIAGQGGSYEQYF.

The rearrangement links TRBV28 to TRBJ2-1; 9 bases fit TRBD1. V was clipped by 1 base and J by 7 bases; unmatched bases: 8. The germline gives CDR1 MDHEN, CDR2 SYDVKM. This CDR3 comprises 16 residues. In DNA, the CDR3 is TGTGCCAGCAGTTTATTAGGACAGGGGTTGTGGAATGAGCAGTTCTTC. Translating it yields CASSLLGQGLWNEQFF.

As to this clonotype: This may stem from a read error, because a much larger clone lies one nucleotide away. The chain carries TRBV28 and TRBJ2-7; TRBD2 agrees at 7 bases. From germline, CDR1 is MDHEN and CDR2 SYDVKM. This CDR3 is 13 amino acids long. The V and J ends lost 4 bases and 6 bases, in that order; junction bases with no gene match: 6. The CDR3 bases are TGTGCCAGCAGTTCTGGGGGGGGTTTCGAGCAGTACTTC. It translates to CASSSGGGFEQYF.

This clonotype was counted only a few times. V and J are TRBV20-1 and TRBJ2-5; 9 bases line up with TRBD2. From germline, CDR1 is DFQATT and CDR2 SNEGSKA (reference sequence). The junction had 7 bases not matched to a gene; V was cut back by 0 bases and J by 5 bases. The CDR3 is made up of 15 amino acids. The CDR3 reads CSARDRLAGKETQYF. CDR3 DNA: TGCAGTGCTAGAGATAGGCTAGCGGGAAAGGAGACCCAGTACTTC.

The gene calls are TRBV24-1 and TRBJ2-3; 7 bases align to TRBD2. V lost 4 bases to trimming and J lost 0 bases; unmatched junction nucleotides: 12. CDR1 and CDR2 (germline): KGHDR, SFDVKD. The CDR3 is made up of 18 amino acids. The CDR3 loop is CATSDPGLAEASTDTQYF. The CDR3 region has the DNA TGTGCCACCAGTGACCCAGGTCTAGCGGAAGCAAGCACAGATACGCAGTATTTT.

This clonotype was counted only a few times. The chain couples TRBV6-2 or TRBV6-3 to TRBJ2-7, with 7 bases lining up with TRBD1. The CDR3 is 14 amino acids. The V and J ends lost 5 bases and 2 bases, in that order; junction bases with no gene match: 6. Germline CDR1 MNHEY, CDR2 SVGEGT. The CDR3 region has the DNA TGTGCCAGCAGTCGACAGGGAAGCACCTACGAGCAGTACGTC. Residues: CASSRQGSTYEQYV.

The V and J genes are TRBV6-2 or TRBV6-3 and TRBJ2-1; TRBD2 matches 8 bases. Trimming removed 0 bases from V and 9 bases from J; junction bases left unmatched: 7. Germline V lookup: CDR1 MNHEY, CDR2 SVGEGT. This CDR3 is 15 amino acids long. The CDR3 DNA reads TGTGCCAGCAGTTACTCTTGGCGGGGGGCCCTTGAGCAGTTCTTC. It codes for CASSYSWRGALEQFF.

This clonotype has just a few counts. In DNA, the CDR3 is TGTGCCAGCAGTAGATGGGACTTCGGCACCATATATTTT. Protein sequence: CASSRWDFGTIYF. The genes are TRBV27 and TRBJ1-3; possible D gene TRBD1, 5 bases. This CDR3 region has 13 residues. Germline assignment: CDR1 MNHEY and CDR2 SMNVEV (reference sequence). Trimming stripped 5 bases from V and 9 bases from J, with 14 bases between.

The V gene is TRBV15, the J gene TRBJ1-1; unclear D gene. V lost 0 bases to trimming and J lost 1 base, with 15 bases between them. CDR3 size: 17 residues. Germline V CDR1 and CDR2: LNHNV, YYDKDF (reference sequence). CDR3 sequence: CATSRDRSLAANTEAFF. The CDR3 bases are TGTGCCACCAGCAGAGATCGATCTCTGGCGGCGAACACTGAAGCTTTCTTT.

This clonotype was observed at least ten times. This chain uses TRBV28 with TRBJ1-4; D gene uncertain. V gave up 4 bases and J gave up 0 bases, with 9 bases separating them. CDR1 and CDR2 from the germline V gene are MDHEN and SYDVKM. The CDR3 is 15 residues long. The CDR3 DNA is TGTGCCAGCAGTTCTCTAGGCGCAACTAATGAAAAACTGTTTTTT. This gives the protein CASSSLGATNEKLFF.

This chain connects TRBV7-2 to TRBJ2-2; D tentatively fits TRBD1 or TRBD2 (5 bases each). Germline CDR1 reads SGHTA; CDR2 reads FQGNSA. Trimming took 6 bases from V and 4 from J, leaving 15 bases between them. The CDR3 spans 15 residues. The CDR3 here is CASRGTRTSTGELFF. The CDR3 nucleotides read TGTGCCAGCAGGGGGACCCGGACGAGCACCGGGGAGCTGTTTTTT.

This chain connects TRBV6-6 to TRBJ2-2, with D uncertain. The CDR3 runs to 14 residues. CDR1 and CDR2 from the germline V gene are MNHNY and SVGAGI (reference sequence). V dropped 8 bases and J dropped 0 bases, with 10 bases sitting between them. DNA for the CDR3: TGTGCCAGCCGAGCAGCCGCGAACACCGGGGAGCTGTTTTTT. Its translation: CASRAAANTGELFF.

This clonotype was counted ten times or more. V gene TRBV7-2 combines with J gene TRBJ1-1; D uncertain. V lost 3 bases, J lost 4 bases, and 6 bases lay in between. CDR1 SGHTA and CDR2 FQGNSA come from the germline V gene. CDR3 size: 12 residues. This chain's CDR3 is CASSLGVTEAFF. The CDR3 bases are TGTGCCAGCAGCTTGGGAGTCACTGAAGCTTTCTTT. The full variable domain, completed using reference TRBV7-2 and TRBJ1-1, is GAGVSQSPSNKVTEKGKDVELRCDPISGHTALYWYRQSLGQGLEFLIYFQGNSAPDKSGLPSDRFSAERTGGSVSTLTIQRTQQEDSAVYLCASSLGVTEAFFGQGTRLTVV.

V gene TRBV12-3 or TRBV12-4 combines with J gene TRBJ2-5; a possible D gene is TRBD2 (5 bases). The V gene lost 3 bases and the J gene lost 2 bases, with 10 bases spanning the gap. The CDR3 extends over 14 amino acids. CDR3 in amino acids: CASSFGIRQETQYF. The CDR3 region has the DNA TGTGCCAGCAGTTTCGGGATTAGACAAGAGACCCAGTACTTC.

This clonotype has just a few counts. The rearrangement links TRBV7-8 to TRBJ2-2; D is uncertain. Germline CDR1 is SGHVS and CDR2 is FQNEAQ. This CDR3 has 13 residues. Trimming took off 5 bases at V and 3 bases at J, with 7 bases between the two ends. The CDR3 protein is CASSPSYTGELFF. For the CDR3, the DNA is TGTGCCAGCAGCCCAAGCTACACCGGGGAGCTGTTTTTT.

This chain links TRBV7-9 with TRBJ2-7; tentatively, D is TRBD2 (6 bases). The CDR3 has 16 amino acids. Germline CDR1 and CDR2: SEHNR and FQNEAQ (reference sequence). Trimming removed 0 bases at V and 3 bases at J, with 15 bases between. In DNA form, the CDR3 reads TGTGCCAGCAGCTTAGCGATGACTAGTCGACACTACGAGCAGTACTTC. As protein: CASSLAMTSRHYEQYF.

This chain links TRBV6-5 with TRBJ2-1; 7 bases align to TRBD1. Germline trimming cut 6 bases from V and 0 bases from J; bases unmatched to any gene: 5. Per the germline V gene, CDR1 is MNHEY and CDR2 is SVGAGI. The CDR3 has 15 residues. CDR3: CASRPQGSSYNEQFF. As DNA, the CDR3 is TGTGCCAGCAGGCCACAGGGGTCCTCCTACAATGAGCAGTTCTTC.

The J gene is TRBJ2-1, the V gene TRBV15; 16 bases are a match to TRBD2. Germline V gene data show CDR1 as LNHNV and CDR2 as YYDKDF (reference sequence). J lost 8 bases, V lost 3 bases, and 10 bases had no gene match. CDR3 length: 18 residues. The CDR3 sequence is CATSSYRGTSGRGHEQFF. The CDR3 DNA reads TGTGCCACCAGCAGTTATCGTGGGACTAGCGGGAGGGGCCATGAGCAGTTCTTC.